The rows below give T cell receptor beta chains drawn from one sample of a study of vaccination and CD4 T cells after COVID-19. The antigens of these receptors remain unknown. Using its own MiXCR run on the PCR reads, TCRdb lists one record per CDR3 protein. The sample holds over 2,500 distinct CDR3 sequences, over 25% seen once. The sample consisted of CD4+ T cells from blood, cultured in vitro, taken after SARS-CoV-2 vaccination. These receptors all stem from a human donor who had recovered from COVID-19. Both conserved end residues are part of each CDR3. A D gene is named only where the DNA matches it firmly. Rows give clone size only sometimes, using once, few, many, or a class for an expanded clone.

J	D	size	V	length	CDR3	DNA
TRBJ1-2	.	few	TRBV20-1	15	CSARDLRTANYGYTF	TGCAGTGCTAGAGACTTGAGGACAGCGAACTATGGCTACACCTTC
TRBJ2-5	TRBD2	.	TRBV5-1	17	CASSPLAGGPPIKTQYF	TGCGCCAGCAGCCCTCTAGCGGGGGGGCCTCCCATAAAGACCCAGTACTTC
TRBJ1-2	.	few	TRBV29-1	12	CSVEDRDYGYTF	TGCAGCGTTGAAGATCGAGACTATGGCTACACCTTC
TRBJ2-5	TRBD2	.	TRBV5-4	14	CASSLPGRGETQYF	TGTGCCAGCAGCCTACCAGGGAGGGGAGAGACCCAGTACTTC
TRBJ2-3	.	.	TRBV20-1	15	CSARDRIAATDTQYF	TGCAGTGCTAGAGATCGAATAGCGGCCACAGATACGCAGTATTTT
TRBJ1-2	TRBD1	.	TRBV7-8	18	CASSLGVVGSTGVYGYTF	TGTGCCAGCAGCTTAGGGGTTGTGGGTAGTACAGGGGTGTATGGCTACACCTTC
TRBJ2-3	.	.	TRBV29-1	14	CSALGSPITDTQYF	TGCAGCGCCCTTGGGAGTCCTATCACAGATACGCAGTATTTT
TRBJ1-2	TRBD1	.	TRBV24-1	13	CATSYGTAYGYTF	TGTGCCACCAGCTATGGGACAGCCTATGGCTACACCTTC
TRBJ1-2	.	few	TRBV7-2	14	CASSLQGRDYGYTF	TGTGCCAGCAGCTTACAGGGGCGGGACTATGGCTACACCTTC
TRBJ2-7	TRBD1	medium-sized	TRBV18	14	CASSQGQGPYEQYF	TGTGCCAGCTCACAGGGACAGGGACCCTACGAGCAGTACTTC
TRBJ2-7	.	few	TRBV6-1	14	CASSPSPFSYEQYF	TGTGCCAGCAGCCCTTCCCCTTTCTCCTACGAGCAGTACTTC
TRBJ1-6	.	many	TRBV7-2	16	CASSLGPGELNSPLHF	TGTGCCAGCAGCTTAGGTCCAGGGGAACTTAATTCACCCCTCCACTTT
TRBJ1-2	.	.	TRBV24-1	13	CATSDGARGGYTF	TGTGCCACCAGTGATGGGGCGAGGGGCGGCTACACCTTC
TRBJ1-1	.	few	TRBV7-2	15	CASSLGGGRDTEAFF	TGTGCCAGCAGCTTAGGCGGGGGGCGGGACACTGAAGCTTTCTTT
TRBJ2-5	TRBD2	.	TRBV6-2/TRBV6-3	15	CASSYRLAGEETQYF	TGTGCCAGCAGTTACCGACTAGCGGGGGAAGAGACCCAGTACTTC
TRBJ2-2	TRBD1	medium-sized	TRBV7-2	15	CASSPRQGATGELFF	TGTGCCAGCAGCCCTCGACAGGGGGCGACCGGGGAGCTGTTTTTT
TRBJ2-7	TRBD1	medium-sized	TRBV28	14	CASPGTGESYEQYF	TGTGCCAGTCCCGGGACAGGGGAATCCTACGAGCAGTACTTC
TRBJ1-2	TRBD1	.	TRBV19	15	CASSMTTGGGYGYTF	TGTGCCAGTAGTATGACTACAGGGGGCGGCTATGGCTACACCTTC
TRBJ2-7	.	medium-sized	TRBV7-9	14	CASSWDLQYDEQYF	TGTGCCAGCAGCTGGGACCTTCAATACGACGAGCAGTACTTC
TRBJ2-3	TRBD2	.	TRBV12-3/TRBV12-4	16	CASSLRRGGKPDTQYF	TGTGCCAGCAGTTTACGGCGGGGGGGCAAGCCAGATACGCAGTATTTT
TRBJ2-3	.	few	TRBV20-1	15	CSARKGWRSTDTQYF	TGCAGTGCTAGAAAGGGATGGCGTAGCACAGATACGCAGTATTTT
TRBJ1-5	TRBD1	.	TRBV10-1	13	CASSGTGVGPQHF	TGCGCCAGCAGTGGGACAGGGGTCGGGCCCCAGCATTTT
TRBJ2-7	.	medium-sized	TRBV28	15	CASSIRPISAYEQYF	TGTGCCAGCAGTATCAGACCGATTTCCGCCTACGAGCAGTACTTC
TRBJ2-2	.	.	TRBV20-1	14	CSARVTANTGELFF	TGCAGTGCTAGGGTGACCGCTAACACCGGGGAGCTGTTTTTT
TRBJ2-7	.	.	TRBV5-4	13	CASSLDGAYEQYF	TGTGCCAGCAGCTTGGACGGGGCCTACGAGCAGTACTTC
TRBJ1-2	.	.	TRBV27	13	CASSFEGRYGYTF	TGTGCCAGCAGTTTCGAGGGACGGTATGGCTACACCTTC
TRBJ1-2	TRBD1	.	TRBV4-2	15	CASSHRTGANYGYTF	TGTGCCAGCAGCCACCGAACAGGGGCTAACTATGGCTACACCTTC
TRBJ1-5	.	few	TRBV27	13	CASSRDGDQPQHF	TGTGCCAGTAGCCGGGACGGAGATCAGCCCCAGCATTTT
TRBJ1-2	TRBD1	.	TRBV28	14	CASTYSTGEHGYTF	TGTGCCAGCACTTACTCTACAGGGGAGCATGGCTACACCTTC
TRBJ1-5	.	.	TRBV20-1	15	CSARPASGSNQPQHF	TGCAGTGCTAGACCAGCTTCAGGGAGCAATCAGCCCCAGCATTTT
TRBJ2-3	.	few	TRBV20-1	14	CSARDGQYTDTQYF	TGCAGTGCTAGAGATGGCCAATACACAGATACGCAGTATTTT
TRBJ2-5	.	few	TRBV24-1	15	CATSDFVQGLETQYF	TGTGCCACCAGTGATTTTGTCCAGGGGCTCGAGACCCAGTACTTC
TRBJ1-5	.	few	TRBV27	12	CASSSINQPQHF	TGTGCCAGCAGCTCTATCAATCAGCCCCAGCATTTT
TRBJ1-6	.	.	TRBV9	13	CASTFGGNSPLHF	TGTGCCAGCACCTTTGGAGGGAATTCACCCCTCCACTTT
TRBJ1-2	TRBD1	.	TRBV5-1	16	CASSKDRGDLNYGYTF	TGCGCCAGCAGCAAGGACAGGGGCGACCTTAACTATGGCTACACCTTC
TRBJ1-5	.	few	TRBV5-6	13	CASSRRGNQPQHF	TGTGCCAGCAGCCGCAGGGGCAATCAGCCCCAGCATTTT
TRBJ2-7	.	medium-sized	TRBV28	12	CASSSGYYEQYF	TGTGCCAGCAGCTCAGGGTACTACGAGCAGTACTTC
TRBJ1-1	.	.	TRBV15	13	CATSFGLYTEAFF	TGTGCCACCTCCTTTGGGTTGTACACTGAAGCTTTCTTT
TRBJ2-1	TRBD2	medium-sized	TRBV7-2	15	CASSTRTSGDNEQFF	TGTGCCAGCAGCACTCGGACTAGCGGGGACAATGAGCAGTTCTTC
TRBJ1-1	.	few	TRBV10-3	11	CAISGSTEAFF	TGTGCCATCAGTGGCAGCACTGAAGCTTTCTTT
TRBJ1-2	TRBD1	.	TRBV20-1	16	CSARDHGQGGLDGYTF	TGCAGTGCTAGAGATCACGGACAGGGGGGCTTGGATGGCTACACCTTC
TRBJ1-6	.	.	TRBV14	15	CASSLGAATGSPLHF	TGTGCCAGCAGCCTAGGGGCAGCCACGGGTTCACCCCTCCACTTT
TRBJ1-2	.	.	TRBV30	12	CAWSLSGHSVTF	TGTGCCTGGAGCCTATCCGGACATTCAGTCACCTTC
TRBJ2-7	TRBD2	many	TRBV20-1	15	CSASIGGRRSYEQYF	TGCAGTGCTAGCATCGGGGGGAGAAGGTCCTACGAGCAGTACTTC
TRBJ1-6	.	.	TRBV4-1	17	CASSHGAGSSYNSPLHF	TGCGCCAGCAGCCATGGGGCAGGGAGCTCCTATAATTCACCCCTCCACTTT
TRBJ2-7	.	many	TRBV6-5	16	CASSLNPPGLPYEQYF	TGTGCCAGCAGTTTAAACCCCCCAGGGCTCCCCTACGAGCAGTACTTC